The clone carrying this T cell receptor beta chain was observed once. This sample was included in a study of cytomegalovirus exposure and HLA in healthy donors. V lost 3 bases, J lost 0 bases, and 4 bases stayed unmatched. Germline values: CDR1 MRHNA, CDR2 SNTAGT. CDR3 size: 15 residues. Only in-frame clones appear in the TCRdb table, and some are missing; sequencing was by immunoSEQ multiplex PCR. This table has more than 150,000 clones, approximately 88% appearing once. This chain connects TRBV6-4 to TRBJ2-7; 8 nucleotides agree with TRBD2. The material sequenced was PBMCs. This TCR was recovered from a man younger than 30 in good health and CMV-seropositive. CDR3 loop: CASSEALAGSYEQYF. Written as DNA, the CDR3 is TGTGCCAGCAGTGAAGCGCTAGCGGGCTCCTACGAGCAGTACTTC.